Below are 20 T cell receptor beta chains sequenced from a single sample in a study of cytomegalovirus exposure and HLA in healthy donors. PCR used 60 Vbeta primers and 13 Jbeta primers. Assay: immunoSEQ multiplex PCR; the TCRdb copy retains only in-frame clones and omits some. The sample has 120,000 or so clones, over 50% seen once. The sequenced sample was PBMCs. All receptors come from a woman aged 35 to 49 in good health and CMV-seropositive.

This rearrangement joins TRBV6-5 to TRBJ1-2, with D tentatively TRBD1 (6 bases). The CDR3 runs 13 residues. CDR1 and CDR2 (germline): MNHEY, SVGAGI. Trimming removed 2 bases at V and 6 bases at J, with 10 bases between. The CDR3 coding sequence is TGTGCCAGCAGTTACGCAAACAGGGATGGCTACACCTTC. It yields the protein CASSYANRDGYTF.

This clone was observed a single time. The V gene is TRBV6-6, the J gene TRBJ1-1; 8 positions match TRBD1. This CDR3 contains 16 residues. J lost 3 bases, V lost 2 bases, and 8 bases had no gene match. The germline gives CDR1 MNHNY, CDR2 SVGAGI (reference sequence). In DNA form, the CDR3 reads TGTGCCAGCAGTTACGGGTCAGGGGGCCGGGACACTGAAGCTTTCTTT. It translates to CASSYGSGGRDTEAFF.

The chain carries TRBV2 and TRBJ2-7; 8 bases are a match to TRBD1. From germline, CDR1 is SNHLY and CDR2 FYNNEI. The CDR3 extends over 22 amino acids. V was pared by 7 bases and J by 0 bases, with 29 bases of the junction left unmatched. The CDR3 here is CASTSPGQGRHTFSFNSYEQYF. The DNA for the CDR3 is TGTGCCAGCACCTCCCCCGGACAGGGCAGACATACTTTCTCCTTTAACTCCTACGAGCAGTACTTC.

This clone was found once. The V and J genes are TRBV27 and TRBJ2-1, with D tentatively TRBD1 (7 bases). Germline loops: CDR1 MNHEY, CDR2 SMNVEV (reference sequence). The V and J ends lost 8 bases and 9 bases respectively, with 26 bases between them. CDR3 size: 16 residues. This CDR3 is CASGGTALNLLGEQFF. The DNA of the CDR3 is TGTGCCAGCGGAGGGACAGCACTTAACCTACTCGGTGAGCAGTTCTTC.

V and J are TRBV27 and TRBJ2-7; D uncertain. Germline V gene sequence: CDR1 MNHEY, CDR2 SMNVEV (reference sequence). The germline V and J ends were trimmed by 7 bases and 3 bases, with 19 bases remaining between them. The CDR3 runs to 15 residues. The CDR3 sequence: CASTPGRGHYYEQYF. Written as DNA, the CDR3 is TGTGCCAGCACCCCTGGTCGTGGGCATTACTACGAGCAGTACTTC.

This clone appeared a few times. The chain combines TRBV19 with TRBJ2-1; D possibly corresponds to TRBD2 (6 bases). Germline V lookup: CDR1 LNHDA, CDR2 SQIVND (reference sequence). V lost 6 bases, J lost 5 bases, and 11 bases lay in between. This CDR3 comprises 13 residues. The CDR3 is CASRVSGNNEQFF. The CDR3 DNA reads TGTGCCAGTAGGGTTAGCGGAAACAATGAGCAGTTCTTC.

This clone is medium-sized within its sample. The rearrangement uses TRBV7-6 and TRBJ1-5; perhaps TRBD1 as D (6 bases). Germline CDR1 reads SGHVS; CDR2 reads FNYEAQ. The CDR3 is 14 residues long. V dropped 2 bases and J dropped 5 bases, with 10 bases sitting between them. This CDR3 reads CASSLQGGDQPQHF. The CDR3, as DNA: TGTGCCAGCAGCTTACAAGGGGGGGATCAGCCCCAGCATTTT.

The rearrangement joins TRBV18 to TRBJ1-1; D may be TRBD1 (6 bases). This CDR3 has 15 residues. Germline V gene data show CDR1 as KGHSH and CDR2 as LQKENI. Between the trimmed V and J ends, which lost 2 bases and 4 bases, there was a span of 14 bases. CDR3 nucleotides: TGTGCCAGCTCACCATTACAGGGCCCGGGCACTGAAGCTTTCTTT. It specifies CASSPLQGPGTEAFF.

The gene calls are TRBV6-5 and TRBJ1-2; D is uncertain. There are 14 residues in the CDR3. Looked up from germline, CDR1 is MNHEY and CDR2 is SVGAGI. Trimming took off 8 bases at V and 0 bases at J, with 13 bases between the two ends. CDR3 amino acids: CASSEGMANYGYTF. The CDR3 DNA sequence: TGTGCCAGCTCCGAGGGAATGGCTAACTATGGCTACACCTTC.

This rearrangement joins TRBV2 to TRBJ1-3; D is ambiguous. Trimming stripped 7 bases from V and 2 bases from J, with 9 bases between. This CDR3 is 13 amino acids long. Germline V CDR1 and CDR2: SNHLY, FYNNEI. The CDR3 DNA reads as TGTGCCAGCAAGAAAGAGACTGGAAACACCATATATTTT. It yields the protein CASKKETGNTIYF.

In its sample, this clone was seen a few times. This sample includes further DNA sequences coding for the same CDR3. The J gene is TRBJ2-7, the V gene TRBV27, with a weak D call TRBD2 (5 bases). CDR1 and CDR2 from the germline V gene are MNHEY and SMNVEV (reference sequence). Between the trimmed V and J ends, which lost 4 bases and 0 bases, there was a span of 13 bases. The CDR3 totals 15 residues. The CDR3 here is CASSSPTGSSYEQYF. The CDR3, as DNA: TGTGCCAGCAGTTCACCTACGGGAAGCTCCTACGAGCAGTACTTC.

This chain links TRBV28 with TRBJ2-3, with a tentative D call TRBD2 (5 bases). The germline gives CDR1 MDHEN, CDR2 SYDVKM. V dropped 2 bases and J dropped 1 base, with 7 bases sitting between them. This CDR3 is 14 amino acids long. The CDR3 coding sequence is TGTGCCAGCAGTTTAGGGCGGGGCACAGATACGCAGTATTTT. It encodes CASSLGRGTDTQYF.

This clone was seen just once. The chain joins TRBV4-1 to TRBJ2-7; TRBD2 agrees at 9 bases. Germline CDR1 MGHRA, CDR2 YSYEKL. The ends lost 2 bases at V and 0 bases at J; junction bases unmatched: 2. CDR3 length: 15 amino acids. The CDR3 reads CASSQQREVSYEQYF. CDR3 DNA sequence: TGCGCCAGCAGCCAACAGCGGGAGGTCTCCTACGAGCAGTACTTC.

Points on this clone: One end of the junction does not line up with germline, which may come from a read error. The chain uses TRBV4-2 and TRBJ1-2; D call uncertain. This CDR3 spans 11 amino acids. From germline, CDR1 is LGHNA and CDR2 YNFKEQ. CDR3 loop: CASTSGYGYPF. The CDR3 coding sequence is TGTGCCAGCACCTCCGGGTATGGCTACCCCTTC.

The chain links TRBV5-1 to TRBJ2-3; D gene uncertain. The ends were cut back, 0 bases at V and 6 bases at J, with 11 bases in the middle. Looked up from germline, CDR1 is SGHRS and CDR2 is YFSETQ. The CDR3 sequence is 14 residues long. CDR3 region: CASSLDFSRDTQYF. The CDR3 DNA reads as TGCGCCAGCAGCTTGGATTTTTCCAGGGATACGCAGTATTTT. The entire variable domain, with the rest obtained from reference TRBV5-1 and TRBJ2-3, is as follows: KAGVTQTPRYLIKTRGQQVTLSCSPISGHRSVSWYQQTPGQGLQFLFEYFSETQRNKGNFPGRFSGRQFSNSRSEMNVSTLELGDSALYLCASSLDFSRDTQYFGPGTRLTVL.

This clone turned up a few times. As DNA, the CDR3 is TGTGCCAGCAGTTCGGACAGATCCAACGGAAAACTGTTTTTT. Its protein product is CASSSDRSNGKLFF. The chain couples TRBV28 to TRBJ1-4, with D possibly matching TRBD1 (6 bases). V shed 4 bases and J shed 10 bases, with 16 bases lying between them. Germline CDR1 is MDHEN and CDR2 is SYDVKM. CDR3 length: 14 amino acids.

V is TRBV10-3 and J is TRBJ2-7, with D tentatively TRBD1 (6 bases). The V end was cut by 1 base, the J end by 6 bases, with 7 bases between. The CDR3 loop spans 12 amino acids. Germline V gives CDR1 ENHRY, CDR2 SYGVKD. The chain's CDR3 is CAISEWGREQYF. In DNA form, the CDR3 reads TGTGCCATCAGTGAGTGGGGGCGCGAGCAGTACTTC.

This clone was counted a few times. The genes are TRBV30 and TRBJ1-2; D possibly corresponds to TRBD1 (6 bases). The CDR3 extends over 12 amino acids. Germline loops: CDR1 GTSNPN, CDR2 SVGIG (reference sequence). The V end lost 0 bases, the J end lost 8 bases, and 10 bases lay between the germline ends. The CDR3 bases are TGTGCCTGGAGTGTGGTTGGGGGCGGCTACACCTTC. It translates to CAWSVVGGGYTF.

The chain joins TRBV7-6 to TRBJ2-7, with 7 bases identical to TRBD1. Per germline, CDR1 SGHVS and CDR2 FNYEAQ. After removal of 5 bases from V and 5 bases from J, the junction contained 9 bases not matched to a gene. The CDR3 runs to 14 residues. The CDR3, as DNA: TGTGCCAGCAGCACAGACAGGGACCCCCACGAGCAGTACTTC. Residues: CASSTDRDPHEQYF.

This chain uses TRBV30 with TRBJ2-7; TRBD1 matches at 7 bases. This CDR3 contains 14 residues. J gave up 3 bases and V 4 bases, and 9 bases lay outside the gene matches. CDR1 GTSNPN and CDR2 SVGIG come from the germline V gene (reference sequence). CDR3 coding DNA: TGTGCCTGGAACCCTACCCGGACAGGCTACGAGCAGTACTTC. It specifies CAWNPTRTGYEQYF.